The rows below give T cell receptor beta chains drawn from one sample of a study of T cell repertoires in cytomegalovirus infection. TCRdb re-called the reads through MiXCR, storing one row per CDR3 protein. This table has 370,000 or so distinct CDR3 sequences, roughly 34% appearing once. No antigen has been assigned to these receptors. The source material was cultured PBMCs, sampled from culture after CMV antigen stimulation. The receptors were gathered from a human donor in good health (CMV status not recorded). Some clones in this sample may be carry-over from other donors' samples. Both conserved end residues are part of each CDR3. D genes are given only for firm matches. Clone size is given for some rows only: seen once, a few or many times, or a class if the clone is expanded.

cdr3_aa: CATSVGPAKLNEQFF; cdr3_nt: TGTGCCACCAGTGTAGGTCCAGCCAAGTTAAATGAGCAGTTCTTC; clone_size: once; d_call: .; v_call: TRBV24-1; j_call: TRBJ2-1
cdr3_aa: CASSAEGTGHYGYTF; cdr3_nt: TGTGCCAGTAGTGCAGAGGGTACGGGGCACTATGGCTACACCTTC; clone_size: .; d_call: .; v_call: TRBV19; j_call: TRBJ1-2
cdr3_aa: CASSPPGQSFYEQYF; cdr3_nt: TGTGCCAGCTCCCCACCCGGACAGTCGTTCTACGAGCAGTACTTC; clone_size: few; d_call: .; v_call: TRBV18; j_call: TRBJ2-7
cdr3_aa: CASSPEAVPEQYF; cdr3_nt: TGTGCCAGCAGCCCCGAGGCGGTTCCGGAGCAGTACTTC; clone_size: .; d_call: .; v_call: TRBV7-8; j_call: TRBJ2-7
cdr3_aa: CATGLAGVGDTQYF; cdr3_nt: TGTGCCACGGGACTAGCGGGAGTAGGGGATACGCAGTATTTT; clone_size: many; d_call: TRBD2; v_call: TRBV10-3; j_call: TRBJ2-3
cdr3_aa: CASSSNQGPQHF; cdr3_nt: TGTGCCAGCAGTTCAAACCAGGGTCCCCAGCATTTT; clone_size: .; d_call: .; v_call: TRBV27; j_call: TRBJ1-5
cdr3_aa: CASNAPGTGTYEQSF; cdr3_nt: TGTGCCAGCAACGCCCCCGGGACAGGGACCTACGAGCAGTCCTTC; clone_size: once; d_call: TRBD1; v_call: TRBV28; j_call: TRBJ2-7
cdr3_aa: CARSFQDRPYEQYF; cdr3_nt: TGTGCCAGAAGCTTCCAGGACCGTCCCTACGAGCAGTACTTC; clone_size: few; d_call: .; v_call: TRBV5-3; j_call: TRBJ2-7
cdr3_aa: CSANLGASNQPQHF; cdr3_nt: TGCAGTGCTAACCTGGGGGCCAGCAATCAGCCCCAGCATTTT; clone_size: few; d_call: .; v_call: TRBV20-1; j_call: TRBJ1-5
cdr3_aa: CSARSDSGLPPRGYEQYF; cdr3_nt: TGCAGTGCTAGGTCAGACAGCGGGTTACCCCCGAGGGGCTACGAGCAGTACTTC; clone_size: .; d_call: .; v_call: TRBV20-1; j_call: TRBJ2-7
cdr3_aa: CASSFRRAGGIGNTEAFF; cdr3_nt: TGTGCCAGCAGCTTTAGGAGGGCAGGGGGGATCGGGAACACTGAAGCTTTCTTT; clone_size: few; d_call: TRBD1; v_call: TRBV13; j_call: TRBJ1-1
cdr3_aa: CASSLATGRSDTQYF; cdr3_nt: TGCGCCAGCAGCTTGGCGACGGGGAGGTCAGATACGCAGTATTTT; clone_size: .; d_call: .; v_call: TRBV5-1; j_call: TRBJ2-3
cdr3_aa: CASSFRVGRPNPSGNTIYF; cdr3_nt: TGTGCCAGCAGTTTTCGAGTTGGCAGGCCCAACCCCTCTGGAAACACCATATATTTT; clone_size: .; d_call: .; v_call: TRBV12-3/TRBV12-4; j_call: TRBJ1-3
cdr3_aa: CASSFLAGGREQYF; cdr3_nt: TGTGCCAGCAGCTTCTTAGCGGGAGGACGCGAGCAGTACTTC; clone_size: few; d_call: TRBD2; v_call: TRBV7-2; j_call: TRBJ2-7
cdr3_aa: CASSTPGVNYGYTF; cdr3_nt: TGTGCCAGCAGCACCCCCGGGGTTAACTATGGCTACACCTTC; clone_size: .; d_call: .; v_call: TRBV5-4; j_call: TRBJ1-2
cdr3_aa: CASSPVGGPFNEQFF; cdr3_nt: TGTGCCAGCAGCCCCGTGGGAGGTCCGTTCAATGAGCAGTTCTTC; clone_size: .; d_call: .; v_call: TRBV6-6; j_call: TRBJ2-1
cdr3_aa: CATSDTGGRSGEQFF; cdr3_nt: TGTGCCACCAGTGACACGGGAGGGCGGTCGGGTGAGCAGTTCTTC; clone_size: .; d_call: TRBD2; v_call: TRBV24-1; j_call: TRBJ2-1
cdr3_aa: CASSLVPGQTLFSTDTQYF; cdr3_nt: TGCGCCAGCAGCTTAGTCCCAGGCCAAACCCTCTTCAGCACAGATACGCAGTATTTT; clone_size: few; d_call: .; v_call: TRBV5-1; j_call: TRBJ2-3
cdr3_aa: CASSSQPATSRTSTDTQYF; cdr3_nt: TGTGCCAGCAGTTCGCAACCGGCGACTAGCCGTACCAGCACAGATACGCAGTATTTT; clone_size: .; d_call: TRBD2; v_call: TRBV12-3/TRBV12-4; j_call: TRBJ2-3
cdr3_aa: CASSHPGSSGALGGYTF; cdr3_nt: TGCGCCAGCAGCCACCCAGGTTCATCAGGGGCTTTGGGTGGCTACACCTTC; clone_size: few; d_call: .; v_call: TRBV4-1; j_call: TRBJ1-2
cdr3_aa: CSAPLAGEQTQYF; cdr3_nt: TGCAGTGCTCCTTTAGCGGGAGAACAGACCCAGTACTTC; clone_size: many; d_call: TRBD2; v_call: TRBV20-1; j_call: TRBJ2-5
cdr3_aa: CATSDPGGIDTQYF; cdr3_nt: TGCGCCACCTCAGACCCCGGGGGAATAGATACGCAGTATTTT; clone_size: .; d_call: .; v_call: TRBV4-1; j_call: TRBJ2-3
cdr3_aa: CASSANPQYF; cdr3_nt: TGTGCCAGCAGTGCAAATCCGCAGTATTTT; clone_size: .; d_call: .; v_call: TRBV12-3/TRBV12-4; j_call: TRBJ2-3
cdr3_aa: CASSVRGVGGNEQFF; cdr3_nt: TGTGCCAGCAGCGTCAGGGGTGTCGGAGGCAATGAGCAGTTCTTC; clone_size: few; d_call: .; v_call: TRBV9; j_call: TRBJ2-1
cdr3_aa: CSVEGSPGYEQYF; cdr3_nt: TGCAGCGTTGAAGGCTCCCCGGGCTACGAGCAGTACTTC; clone_size: few; d_call: .; v_call: TRBV29-1; j_call: TRBJ2-7
cdr3_aa: CASRLPWGTSGREGETQYF; cdr3_nt: TGTGCCAGCAGACTCCCCTGGGGCACTAGCGGGAGGGAAGGGGAGACCCAGTACTTC; clone_size: .; d_call: TRBD2; v_call: TRBV7-2; j_call: TRBJ2-5
cdr3_aa: CASRPNRGYEQYF; cdr3_nt: TGTGCCAGCAGGCCCAACAGGGGCTACGAGCAGTACTTC; clone_size: .; d_call: TRBD1; v_call: TRBV12-3/TRBV12-4; j_call: TRBJ2-7
cdr3_aa: CASSLASGSGETQYF; cdr3_nt: TGTGCCAGCAGCTTGGCTAGCGGGAGTGGGGAGACCCAGTACTTC; clone_size: few; d_call: TRBD2; v_call: TRBV7-4; j_call: TRBJ2-5
cdr3_aa: CASSDSGANVLTF; cdr3_nt: TGTGCCAGCAGTGACTCTGGGGCCAACGTCCTGACTTTC; clone_size: many; d_call: .; v_call: TRBV28; j_call: TRBJ2-6
cdr3_aa: CASSFPGTIYGYTF; cdr3_nt: TGTGCCAGCAGTTTTCCAGGGACCATCTATGGCTACACCTTC; clone_size: many; d_call: .; v_call: TRBV28; j_call: TRBJ1-2
cdr3_aa: CASSEDWGGGQGTNLAKNIQYF; cdr3_nt: TGTGCCAGCAGTGAAGATTGGGGAGGGGGACAGGGGACGAACCTAGCCAAAAACATTCAGTACTTC; clone_size: few; d_call: TRBD1; v_call: TRBV6-1; j_call: TRBJ2-4
cdr3_aa: CASSRKGFGDNSPLHF; cdr3_nt: TGTGCCAGCAGTAGAAAAGGGTTTGGGGATAATTCACCCCTCCACTTT; clone_size: once; d_call: .; v_call: TRBV2; j_call: TRBJ1-6
cdr3_aa: CASSLRLADSDTQYF; cdr3_nt: TGTGCCAGCAGCCTCCGACTAGCGGATTCAGATACGCAGTATTTT; clone_size: .; d_call: TRBD2; v_call: TRBV7-6; j_call: TRBJ2-3
cdr3_aa: CASSPRVPSQGLQETQYF; cdr3_nt: TGTGCCAGCTCACCACGGGTTCCTTCTCAGGGACTTCAAGAGACCCAGTACTTC; clone_size: .; d_call: .; v_call: TRBV18; j_call: TRBJ2-5
cdr3_aa: CASSRPGRGTDTQYF; cdr3_nt: TGTGCCAGCAGTCGCCCCGGCCGAGGAACAGATACGCAGTATTTT; clone_size: .; d_call: .; v_call: TRBV28; j_call: TRBJ2-3
cdr3_aa: CASSTRRRTEAFF; cdr3_nt: TGTGCCAGCAGCACTCGACGGAGAACTGAAGCTTTCTTT; clone_size: .; d_call: .; v_call: TRBV7-9; j_call: TRBJ1-1
cdr3_aa: CASSLSAYEQYF; cdr3_nt: TGTGCCAGCAGTTTATCGGCCTACGAGCAGTACTTC; clone_size: few; d_call: .; v_call: TRBV12-3/TRBV12-4; j_call: TRBJ2-7
cdr3_aa: CSGGAGESGELFF; cdr3_nt: TGCAGCGGAGGGGCAGGGGAGAGCGGGGAGCTGTTTTTT; clone_size: .; d_call: .; v_call: TRBV29-1; j_call: TRBJ2-2
cdr3_aa: CASSLGTAERDTQYF; cdr3_nt: TGTGCCAGCAGCCTTGGGACGGCTGAACGAGATACGCAGTATTTT; clone_size: many; d_call: .; v_call: TRBV7-8; j_call: TRBJ2-3
cdr3_aa: CASSLDRLAAYNEQFF; cdr3_nt: TGTGCCAGCAGCTTAGATCGACTAGCGGCCTACAATGAGCAGTTCTTC; clone_size: .; d_call: TRBD2; v_call: TRBV7-9; j_call: TRBJ2-1
cdr3_aa: CSARDRQGHQPQHF; cdr3_nt: TGCAGTGCTAGAGACCGCCAGGGCCATCAGCCCCAGCATTTT; clone_size: .; d_call: .; v_call: TRBV20-1; j_call: TRBJ1-5
cdr3_aa: CASSPHGTSGVRSISGANVLTF; cdr3_nt: TGTGCCAGCAGCCCTCACGGGACTAGCGGGGTGCGATCCATCTCTGGGGCCAACGTCCTGACTTTC; clone_size: many; d_call: TRBD2; v_call: TRBV7-2; j_call: TRBJ2-6